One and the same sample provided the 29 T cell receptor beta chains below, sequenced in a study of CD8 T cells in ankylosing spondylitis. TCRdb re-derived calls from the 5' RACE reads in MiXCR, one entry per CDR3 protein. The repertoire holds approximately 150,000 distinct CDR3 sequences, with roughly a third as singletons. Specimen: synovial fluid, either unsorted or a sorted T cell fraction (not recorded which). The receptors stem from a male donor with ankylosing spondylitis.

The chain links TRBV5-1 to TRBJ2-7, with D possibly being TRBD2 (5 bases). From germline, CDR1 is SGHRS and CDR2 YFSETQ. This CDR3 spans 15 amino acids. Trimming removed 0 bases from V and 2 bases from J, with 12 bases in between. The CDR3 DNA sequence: TGCGCCAGCAGCTTGGCGGAGGTTTTCCCCTACGAGCAGTACTTC. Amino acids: CASSLAEVFPYEQYF.

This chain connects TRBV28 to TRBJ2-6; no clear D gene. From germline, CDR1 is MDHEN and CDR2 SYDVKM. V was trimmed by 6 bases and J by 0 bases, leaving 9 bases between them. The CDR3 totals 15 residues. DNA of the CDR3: TGTGCCAGCAGGCCCCAGAGCTCTGGGGCCAACGTCCTGACTTTC. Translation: CASRPQSSGANVLTF.

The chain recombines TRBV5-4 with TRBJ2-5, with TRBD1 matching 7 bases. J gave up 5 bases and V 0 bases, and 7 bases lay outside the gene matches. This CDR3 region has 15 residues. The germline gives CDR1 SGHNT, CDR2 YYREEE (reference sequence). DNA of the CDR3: TGTGCCAGCAGCTTGGCCCCACAGGGGTTCGAGACCCAGTACTTC. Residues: CASSLAPQGFETQYF.

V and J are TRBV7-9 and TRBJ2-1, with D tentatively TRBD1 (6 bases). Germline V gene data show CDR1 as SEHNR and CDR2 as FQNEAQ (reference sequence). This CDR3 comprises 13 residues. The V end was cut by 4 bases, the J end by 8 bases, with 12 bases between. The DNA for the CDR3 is TGTGCCAGCAGCTCAACAGGGCTCCATGAGCAGTTCTTC. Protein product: CASSSTGLHEQFF. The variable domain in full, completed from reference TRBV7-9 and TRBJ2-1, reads DTGVSQNPRHKITKRGQNVTFRCDPISEHNRLYWYRQTLGQGPEFLTYFQNEAQLEKSRLLSDRFSAERPKGSFSTLEIQRTEQGDSAMYLCASSSTGLHEQFFGPGTRLTVL.

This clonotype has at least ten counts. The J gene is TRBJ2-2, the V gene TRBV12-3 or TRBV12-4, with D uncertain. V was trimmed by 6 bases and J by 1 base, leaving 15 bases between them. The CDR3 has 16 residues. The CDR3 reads CASSPGATMNTGELFF. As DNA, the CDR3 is TGTGCCAGCAGCCCCGGAGCCACGATGAACACCGGGGAGCTGTTTTTT.

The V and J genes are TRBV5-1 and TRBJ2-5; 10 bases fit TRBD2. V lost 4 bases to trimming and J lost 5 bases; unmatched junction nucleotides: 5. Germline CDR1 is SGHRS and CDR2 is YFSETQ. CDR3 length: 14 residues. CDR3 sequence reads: CASSRKTSGETQYF. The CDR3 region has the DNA TGCGCCAGCAGCCGAAAGACTAGCGGGGAGACCCAGTACTTC.

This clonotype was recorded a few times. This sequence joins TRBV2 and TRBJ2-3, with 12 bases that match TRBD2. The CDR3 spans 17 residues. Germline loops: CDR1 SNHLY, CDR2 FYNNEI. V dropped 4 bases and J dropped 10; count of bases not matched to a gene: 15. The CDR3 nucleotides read TGTGCCAGCAGTGCCGAGGGTAGGGCTAGCGGGAGGGCCGCGCAGTATTTT. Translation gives CASSAEGRASGRAAQYF.

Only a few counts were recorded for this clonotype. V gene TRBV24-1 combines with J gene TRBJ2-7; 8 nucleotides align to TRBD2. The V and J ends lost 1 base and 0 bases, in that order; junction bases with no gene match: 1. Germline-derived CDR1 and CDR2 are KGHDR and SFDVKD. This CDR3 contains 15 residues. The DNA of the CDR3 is TGTGCCACCAGTGATTTCAGCGGGGGCTCCTACGAGCAGTACTTC. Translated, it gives CATSDFSGGSYEQYF.

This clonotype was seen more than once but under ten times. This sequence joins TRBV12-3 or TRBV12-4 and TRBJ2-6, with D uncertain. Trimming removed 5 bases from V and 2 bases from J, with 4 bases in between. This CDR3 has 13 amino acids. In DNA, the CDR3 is TGTGCCAGCAGTCCCACTGGGGCCAACGTCCTGACTTTC. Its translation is CASSPTGANVLTF.

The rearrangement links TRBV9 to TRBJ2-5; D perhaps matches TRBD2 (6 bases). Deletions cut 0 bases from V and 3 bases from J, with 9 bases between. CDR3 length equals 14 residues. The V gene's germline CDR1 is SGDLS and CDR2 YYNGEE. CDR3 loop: CASSVGGGKETQYF. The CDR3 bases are TGTGCCAGCAGCGTAGGCGGCGGGAAAGAGACCCAGTACTTC.

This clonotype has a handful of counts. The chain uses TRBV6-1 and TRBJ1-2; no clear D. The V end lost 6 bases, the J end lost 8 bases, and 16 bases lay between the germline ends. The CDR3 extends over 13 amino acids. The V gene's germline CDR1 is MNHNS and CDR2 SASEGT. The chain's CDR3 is CASRSQLTGGYTF. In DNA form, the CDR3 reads TGTGCCAGCAGAAGCCAACTTACGGGGGGCTACACCTTC.

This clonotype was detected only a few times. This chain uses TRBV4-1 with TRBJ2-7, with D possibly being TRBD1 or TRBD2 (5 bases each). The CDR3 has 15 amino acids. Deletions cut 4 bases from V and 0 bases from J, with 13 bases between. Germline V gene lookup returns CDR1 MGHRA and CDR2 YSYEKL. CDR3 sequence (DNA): TGCGCCAGCAGCCTTGGGGCTAGCCCCTCCTACGAGCAGTACTTC. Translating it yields CASSLGASPSYEQYF.

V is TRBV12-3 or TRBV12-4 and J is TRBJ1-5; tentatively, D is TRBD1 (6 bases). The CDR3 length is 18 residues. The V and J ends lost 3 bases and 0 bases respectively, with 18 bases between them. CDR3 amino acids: CASSFSGAQPYSNQPQHF. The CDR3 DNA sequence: TGTGCCAGCAGTTTTTCAGGGGCCCAGCCTTATAGCAATCAGCCCCAGCATTTT.

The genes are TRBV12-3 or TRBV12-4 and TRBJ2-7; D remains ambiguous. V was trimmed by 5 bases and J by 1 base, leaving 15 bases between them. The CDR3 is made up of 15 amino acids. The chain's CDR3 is CASSPSSAFSYEQYF. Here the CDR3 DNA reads TGTGCCAGCAGTCCTTCTTCGGCCTTTTCCTACGAGCAGTACTTC.

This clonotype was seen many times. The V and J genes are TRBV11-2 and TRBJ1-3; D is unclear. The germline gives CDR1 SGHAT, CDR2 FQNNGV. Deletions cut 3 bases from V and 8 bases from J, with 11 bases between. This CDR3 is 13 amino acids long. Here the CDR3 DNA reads TGTGCCAGCAGCTTGACCCCTGCGCACACCATATATTTT. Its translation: CASSLTPAHTIYF.

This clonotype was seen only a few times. In DNA, the CDR3 is TGTGCCAGCAGCCAAGGGCTCTTAAGCACAGATACGCAGTATTTT. Protein product: CASSQGLLSTDTQYF. The chain employs TRBV14 and TRBJ2-3; no reliable D call. Germline CDR1 SGHDN, CDR2 FVKESK. This CDR3 contains 15 residues. With 1 base removed from V and 0 bases from J, the gap between germline ends came to 8 bases.

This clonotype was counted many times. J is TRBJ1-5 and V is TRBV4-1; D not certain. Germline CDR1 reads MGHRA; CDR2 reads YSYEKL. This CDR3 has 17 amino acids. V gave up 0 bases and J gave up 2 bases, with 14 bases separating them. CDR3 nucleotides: TGCGCCAGCAGCCAAGATCTGGGTACGATGGGCAATCAGCCCCAGCATTTT. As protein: CASSQDLGTMGNQPQHF.

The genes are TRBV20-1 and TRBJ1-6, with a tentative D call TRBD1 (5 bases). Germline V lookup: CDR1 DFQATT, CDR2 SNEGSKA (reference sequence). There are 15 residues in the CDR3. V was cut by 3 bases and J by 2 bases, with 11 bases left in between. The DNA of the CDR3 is TGCAGTGCTAGGGATTCAGGGACCTATAATTCACCCCTCCACTTT. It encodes CSARDSGTYNSPLHF.

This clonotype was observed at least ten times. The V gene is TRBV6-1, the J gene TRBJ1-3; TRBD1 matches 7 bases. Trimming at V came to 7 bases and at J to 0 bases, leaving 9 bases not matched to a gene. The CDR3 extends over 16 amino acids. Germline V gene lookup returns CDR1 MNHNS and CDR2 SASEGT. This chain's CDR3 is CASTWEGAGSGNTIYF. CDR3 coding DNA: TGTGCCAGCACCTGGGAGGGGGCGGGCTCTGGAAACACCATATATTTT.

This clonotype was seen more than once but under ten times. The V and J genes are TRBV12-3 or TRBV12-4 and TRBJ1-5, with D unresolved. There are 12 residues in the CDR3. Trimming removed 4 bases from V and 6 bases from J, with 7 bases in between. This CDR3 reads CASSYEGQPQHF. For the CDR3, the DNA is TGTGCCAGCAGTTATGAGGGTCAGCCCCAGCATTTT.

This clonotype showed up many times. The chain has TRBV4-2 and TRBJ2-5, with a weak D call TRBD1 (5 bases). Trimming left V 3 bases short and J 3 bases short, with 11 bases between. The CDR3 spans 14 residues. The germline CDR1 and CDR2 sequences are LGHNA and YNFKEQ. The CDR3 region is CASSQTQGEETQYF. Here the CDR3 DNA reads TGTGCCAGCAGCCAGACACAAGGGGAAGAGACCCAGTACTTC.

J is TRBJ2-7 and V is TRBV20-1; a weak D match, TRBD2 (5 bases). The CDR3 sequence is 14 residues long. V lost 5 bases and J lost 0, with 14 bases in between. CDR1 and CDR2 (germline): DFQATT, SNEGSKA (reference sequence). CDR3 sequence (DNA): TGCAGTGCTGTCCTTCTACGGGGCTCCTACGAGCAGTACTTC. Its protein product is CSAVLLRGSYEQYF.

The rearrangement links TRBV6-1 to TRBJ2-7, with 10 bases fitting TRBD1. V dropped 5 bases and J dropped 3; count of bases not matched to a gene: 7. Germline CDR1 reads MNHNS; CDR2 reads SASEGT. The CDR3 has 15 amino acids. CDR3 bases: TGTGCCAGCAGTCCCGGGGACAGGGGTGTCTACGAGCAGTACTTC. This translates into CASSPGDRGVYEQYF.

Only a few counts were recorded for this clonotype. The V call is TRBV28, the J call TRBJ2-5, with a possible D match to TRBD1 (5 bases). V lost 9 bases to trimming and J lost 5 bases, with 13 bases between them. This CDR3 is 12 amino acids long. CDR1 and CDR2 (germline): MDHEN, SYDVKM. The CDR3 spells CASKGIVETQYF. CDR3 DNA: TGTGCCAGTAAGGGGATTGTGGAGACCCAGTACTTC.

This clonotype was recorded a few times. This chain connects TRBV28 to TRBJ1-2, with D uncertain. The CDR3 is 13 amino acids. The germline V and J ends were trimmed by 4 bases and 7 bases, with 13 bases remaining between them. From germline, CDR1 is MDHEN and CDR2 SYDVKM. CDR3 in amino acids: CASSSPVGSGYTF. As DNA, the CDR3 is TGTGCCAGCAGTTCCCCGGTTGGATCTGGCTACACCTTC.

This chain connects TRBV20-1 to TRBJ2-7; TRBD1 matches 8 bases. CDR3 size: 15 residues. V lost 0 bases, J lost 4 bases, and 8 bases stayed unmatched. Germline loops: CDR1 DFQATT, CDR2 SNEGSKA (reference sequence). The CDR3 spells CSARDDRTGSYEQYF. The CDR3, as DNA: TGCAGTGCTAGAGATGACCGGACAGGGTCTTACGAGCAGTACTTC.

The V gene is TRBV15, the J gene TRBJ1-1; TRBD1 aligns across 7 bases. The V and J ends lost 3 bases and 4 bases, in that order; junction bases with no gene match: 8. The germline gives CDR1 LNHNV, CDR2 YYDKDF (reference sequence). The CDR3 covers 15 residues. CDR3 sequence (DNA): TGTGCCACCAGCAGGAAAGACAGGGAGGGCACTGAAGCTTTCTTT. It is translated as CATSRKDREGTEAFF.

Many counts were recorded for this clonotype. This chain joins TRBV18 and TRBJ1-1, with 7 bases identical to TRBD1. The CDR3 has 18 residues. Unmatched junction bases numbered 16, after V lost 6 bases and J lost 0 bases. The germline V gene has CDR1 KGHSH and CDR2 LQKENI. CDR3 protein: CASSPTRKGGDMNTEAFF. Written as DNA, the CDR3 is TGTGCCAGCTCGCCCACTCGGAAAGGGGGCGACATGAACACTGAAGCTTTCTTT. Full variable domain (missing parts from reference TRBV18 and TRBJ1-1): NAGVMQNPRHLVRRRGQEARLRCSPMKGHSHVYWYRQLPEEGLKFMVYLQKENIIDESGMPKERFSAEFPKEGPSILRIQQVVRGDSAAYFCASSPTRKGGDMNTEAFFGQGTRLTVV.

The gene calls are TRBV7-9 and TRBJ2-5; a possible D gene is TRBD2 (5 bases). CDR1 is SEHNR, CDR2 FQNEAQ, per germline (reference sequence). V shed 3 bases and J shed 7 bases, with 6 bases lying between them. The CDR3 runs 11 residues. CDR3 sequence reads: CASSFEGTQYF. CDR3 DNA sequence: TGTGCCAGCAGCTTTGAGGGGACCCAGTACTTC.